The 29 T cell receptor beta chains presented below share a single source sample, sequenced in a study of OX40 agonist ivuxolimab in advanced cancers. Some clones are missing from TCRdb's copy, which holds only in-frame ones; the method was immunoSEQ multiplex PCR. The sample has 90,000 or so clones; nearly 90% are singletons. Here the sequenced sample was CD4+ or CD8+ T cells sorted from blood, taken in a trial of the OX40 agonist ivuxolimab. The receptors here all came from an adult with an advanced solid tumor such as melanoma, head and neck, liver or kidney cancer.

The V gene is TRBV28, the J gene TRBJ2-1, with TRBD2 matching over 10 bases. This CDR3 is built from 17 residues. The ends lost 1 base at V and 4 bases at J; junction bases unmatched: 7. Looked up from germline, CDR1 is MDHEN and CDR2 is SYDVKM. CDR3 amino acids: CASSLSNSGRTYNEQFF. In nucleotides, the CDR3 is TGTGCCAGCAGTTTATCCAATAGCGGGAGGACATACAATGAGCAGTTCTTC.

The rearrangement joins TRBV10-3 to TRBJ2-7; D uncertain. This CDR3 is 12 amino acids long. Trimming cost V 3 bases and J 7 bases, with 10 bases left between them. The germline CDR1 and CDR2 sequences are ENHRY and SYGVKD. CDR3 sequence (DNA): TGTGCCATCAGTGATGGTGGATGGGAGCAGTACTTC. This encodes CAISDGGWEQYF.

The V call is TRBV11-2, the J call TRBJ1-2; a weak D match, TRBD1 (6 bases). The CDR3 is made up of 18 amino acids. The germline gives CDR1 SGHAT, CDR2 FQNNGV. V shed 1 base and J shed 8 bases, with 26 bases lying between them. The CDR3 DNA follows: TGTGCCAGCAGCTTAGTAAAGCAGCAGGGAAGCTGGGGGGGCGGCTACACCTTC. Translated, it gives CASSLVKQQGSWGGGYTF. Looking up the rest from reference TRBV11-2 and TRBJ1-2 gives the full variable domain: EAGVAQSPRYKIIEKRQSVAFWCNPISGHATLYWYQQILGQGPKLLIQFQNNGVVDDSQLPKDRFSAERLKGVDSTLKIQPAKLEDSAVYLCASSLVKQQGSWGGGYTFGSGTRLTVV.

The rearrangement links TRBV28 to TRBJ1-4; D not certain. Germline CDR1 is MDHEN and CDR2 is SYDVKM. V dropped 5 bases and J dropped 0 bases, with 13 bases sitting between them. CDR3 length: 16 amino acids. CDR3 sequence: CASSPYKSATNEKLFF. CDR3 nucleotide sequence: TGTGCCAGCAGTCCTTACAAATCCGCAACTAATGAAAAACTGTTTTTT.

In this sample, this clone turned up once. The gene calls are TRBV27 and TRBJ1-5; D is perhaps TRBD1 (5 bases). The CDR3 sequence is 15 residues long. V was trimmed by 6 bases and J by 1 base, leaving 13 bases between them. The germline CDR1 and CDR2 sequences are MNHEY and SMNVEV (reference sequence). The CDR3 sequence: CASRPRGDSNQPQHF. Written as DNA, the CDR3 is TGTGCCAGCAGGCCTAGGGGCGACAGCAATCAGCCCCAGCATTTT.

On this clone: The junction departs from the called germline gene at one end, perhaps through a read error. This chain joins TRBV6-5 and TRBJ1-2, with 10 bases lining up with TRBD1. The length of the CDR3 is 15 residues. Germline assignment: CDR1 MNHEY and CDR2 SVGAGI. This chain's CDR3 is CASSYSTGTTGGSHF. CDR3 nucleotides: TGTGCCAGCAGTTACTCGACGGGGACGACAGGGGGCAGTCACTTC.

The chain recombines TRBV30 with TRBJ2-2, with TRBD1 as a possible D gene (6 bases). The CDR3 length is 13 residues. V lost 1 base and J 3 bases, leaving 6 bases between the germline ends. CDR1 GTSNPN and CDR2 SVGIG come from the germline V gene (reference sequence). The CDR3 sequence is CAWSGQDTGELFF. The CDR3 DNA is TGTGCCTGGAGTGGACAGGACACCGGGGAGCTGTTTTTT.

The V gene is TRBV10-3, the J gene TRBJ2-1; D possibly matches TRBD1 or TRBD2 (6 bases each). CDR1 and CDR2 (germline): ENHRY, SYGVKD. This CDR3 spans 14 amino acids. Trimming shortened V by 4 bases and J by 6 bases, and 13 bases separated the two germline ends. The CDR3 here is CAISAIGGLNEQFF. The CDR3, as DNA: TGTGCCATCAGTGCGATCGGGGGCCTCAATGAGCAGTTCTTC.

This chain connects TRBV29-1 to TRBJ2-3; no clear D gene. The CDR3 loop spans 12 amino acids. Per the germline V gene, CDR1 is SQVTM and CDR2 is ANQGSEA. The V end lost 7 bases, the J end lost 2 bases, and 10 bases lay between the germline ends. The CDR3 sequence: CSGGWATDTQYF. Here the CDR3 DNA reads TGCAGCGGCGGATGGGCCACAGATACGCAGTATTTT.

The CDR3 sequence is CASSSKTSGGTGGDTQYF. The CDR3 DNA reads as TGTGCCAGCAGCTCCAAGACTAGCGGGGGAACCGGTGGAGATACGCAGTATTTT. The rearrangement joins TRBV7-2 to TRBJ2-3, with 12 bases matching TRBD2. J was trimmed by 5 bases and V by 4 bases; bases with no gene match: 13. Per the germline V gene, CDR1 is SGHTA and CDR2 is FQGNSA. CDR3 length: 18 residues.

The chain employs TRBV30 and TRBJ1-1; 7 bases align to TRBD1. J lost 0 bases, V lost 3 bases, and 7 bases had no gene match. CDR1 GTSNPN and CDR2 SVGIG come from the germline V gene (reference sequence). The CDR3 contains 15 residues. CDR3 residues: CAWSRGQWVNTEAFF. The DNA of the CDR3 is TGTGCCTGGAGCCGGGGACAGTGGGTGAACACTGAAGCTTTCTTT.

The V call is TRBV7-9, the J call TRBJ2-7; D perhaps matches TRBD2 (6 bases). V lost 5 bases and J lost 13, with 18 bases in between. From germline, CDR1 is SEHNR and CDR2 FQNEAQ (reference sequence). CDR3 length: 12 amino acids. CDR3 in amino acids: CASSALRGAEYF. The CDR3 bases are TGTGCCAGCAGCGCGCTCCGCGGGGCCGAATACTTC.

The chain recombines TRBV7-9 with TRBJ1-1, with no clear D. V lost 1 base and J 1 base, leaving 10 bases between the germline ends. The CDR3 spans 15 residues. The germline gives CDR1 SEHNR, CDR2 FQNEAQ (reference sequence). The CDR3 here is CASSLDRLANTEAFF. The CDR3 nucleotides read TGTGCCAGCAGCTTAGATCGGTTGGCGAACACTGAAGCTTTCTTT.

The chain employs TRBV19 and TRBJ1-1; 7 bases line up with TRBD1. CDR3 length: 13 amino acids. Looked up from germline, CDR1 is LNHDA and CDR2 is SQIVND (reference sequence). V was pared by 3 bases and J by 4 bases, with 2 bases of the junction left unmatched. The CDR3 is CASSMTGTTEAFF. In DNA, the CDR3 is TGTGCCAGTAGTATGACAGGGACCACTGAAGCTTTCTTT.

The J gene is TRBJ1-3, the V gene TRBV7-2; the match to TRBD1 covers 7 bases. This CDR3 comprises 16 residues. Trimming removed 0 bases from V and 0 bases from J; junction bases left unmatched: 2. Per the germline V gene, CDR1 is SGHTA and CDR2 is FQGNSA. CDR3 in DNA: TGTGCCAGCAGCTTAGCGGGGACAGCCTCTGGAAACACCATATATTTT. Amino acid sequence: CASSLAGTASGNTIYF.

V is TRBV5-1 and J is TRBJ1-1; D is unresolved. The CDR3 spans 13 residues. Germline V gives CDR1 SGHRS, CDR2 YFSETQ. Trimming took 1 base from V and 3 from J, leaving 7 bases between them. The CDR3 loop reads CASSLLRDTEAFF. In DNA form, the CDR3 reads TGCGCCAGCAGCTTGTTAAGAGACACTGAAGCTTTCTTT.

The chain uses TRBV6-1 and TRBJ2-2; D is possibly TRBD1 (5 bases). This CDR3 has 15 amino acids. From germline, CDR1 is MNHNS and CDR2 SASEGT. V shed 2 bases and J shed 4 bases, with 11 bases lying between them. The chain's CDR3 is CASSETTQVTGELFF. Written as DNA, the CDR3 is TGTGCCAGCAGTGAAACGACACAGGTCACCGGGGAGCTGTTTTTT.

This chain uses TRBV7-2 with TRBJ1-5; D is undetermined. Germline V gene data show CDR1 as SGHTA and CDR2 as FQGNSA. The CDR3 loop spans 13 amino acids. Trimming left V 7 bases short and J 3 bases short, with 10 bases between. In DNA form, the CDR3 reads TGTGCCAGCACCTCCGGTCTCAATCAGCCCCAGCATTTT. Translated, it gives CASTSGLNQPQHF.

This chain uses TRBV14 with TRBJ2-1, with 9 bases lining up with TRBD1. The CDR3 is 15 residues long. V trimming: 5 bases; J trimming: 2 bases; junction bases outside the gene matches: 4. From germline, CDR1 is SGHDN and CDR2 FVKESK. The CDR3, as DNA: TGTGCCAGCAGCTACCGGGACAGGGCCTACAATGAGCAGTTCTTC. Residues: CASSYRDRAYNEQFF.

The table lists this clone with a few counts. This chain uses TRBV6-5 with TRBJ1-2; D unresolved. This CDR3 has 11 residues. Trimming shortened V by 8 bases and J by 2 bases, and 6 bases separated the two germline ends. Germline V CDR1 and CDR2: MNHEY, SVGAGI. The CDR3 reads CASVGNYGYTF. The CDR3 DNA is TGTGCCAGCGTAGGAAACTATGGCTACACCTTC.

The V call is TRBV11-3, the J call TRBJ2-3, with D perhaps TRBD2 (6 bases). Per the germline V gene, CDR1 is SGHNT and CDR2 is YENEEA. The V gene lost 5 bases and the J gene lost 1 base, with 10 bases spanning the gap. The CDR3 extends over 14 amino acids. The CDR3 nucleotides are TGTGCCAGCAGCGGAGGGGTAGGCACAGATACGCAGTATTTT. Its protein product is CASSGGVGTDTQYF. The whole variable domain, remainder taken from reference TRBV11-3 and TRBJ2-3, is EAGVVQSPRYKIIEKKQPVAFWCNPISGHNTLYWYLQNLGQGPELLIRYENEEAVDDSQLPKDRFSAERLKGVDSTLKIQPAELGDSAVYLCASSGGVGTDTQYFGPGTRLTVL.

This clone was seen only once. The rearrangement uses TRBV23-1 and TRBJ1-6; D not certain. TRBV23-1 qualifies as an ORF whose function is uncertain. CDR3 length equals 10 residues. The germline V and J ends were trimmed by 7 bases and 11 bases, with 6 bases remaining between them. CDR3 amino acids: CASKHPPLHF. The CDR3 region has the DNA TGCGCCAGCAAACACCCACCCCTCCACTTT.

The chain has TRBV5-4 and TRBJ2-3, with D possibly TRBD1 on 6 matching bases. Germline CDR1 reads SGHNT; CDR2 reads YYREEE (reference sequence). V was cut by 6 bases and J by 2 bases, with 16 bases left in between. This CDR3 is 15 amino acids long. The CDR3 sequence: CASTRQAEITDTQYF. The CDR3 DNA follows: TGTGCCAGCACTCGACAGGCAGAGATCACAGATACGCAGTATTTT.

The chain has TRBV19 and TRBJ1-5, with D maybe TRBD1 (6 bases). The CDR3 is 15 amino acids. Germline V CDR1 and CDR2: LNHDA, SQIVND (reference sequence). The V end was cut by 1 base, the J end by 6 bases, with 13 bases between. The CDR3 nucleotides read TGTGCCAGTAGTATAGGAGACAGGCGGGTTCAGCCCCAGCATTTT. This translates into CASSIGDRRVQPQHF.

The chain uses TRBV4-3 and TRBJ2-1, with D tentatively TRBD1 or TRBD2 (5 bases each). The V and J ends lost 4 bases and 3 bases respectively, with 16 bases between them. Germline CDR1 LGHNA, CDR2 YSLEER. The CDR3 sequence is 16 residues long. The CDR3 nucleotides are TGCGCCAGCAGCCTCGAGTTGGGGGATGTCTACAATGAGCAGTTCTTC. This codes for CASSLELGDVYNEQFF.

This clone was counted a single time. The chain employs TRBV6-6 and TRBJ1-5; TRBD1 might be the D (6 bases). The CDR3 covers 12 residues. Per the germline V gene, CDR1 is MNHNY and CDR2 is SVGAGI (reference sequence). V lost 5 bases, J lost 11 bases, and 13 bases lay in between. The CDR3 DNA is TGTGCCAGCAGTGAGGGGGTCCGGGCCCAGCATTTT. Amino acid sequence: CASSEGVRAQHF.

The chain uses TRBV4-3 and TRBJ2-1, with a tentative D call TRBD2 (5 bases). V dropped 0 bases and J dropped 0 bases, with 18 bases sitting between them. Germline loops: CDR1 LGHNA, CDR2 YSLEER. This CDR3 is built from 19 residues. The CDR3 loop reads CASSQDGGGPRSSYNEQFF. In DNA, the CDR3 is TGCGCCAGCAGCCAAGATGGCGGCGGGCCAAGGAGCTCCTACAATGAGCAGTTCTTC.

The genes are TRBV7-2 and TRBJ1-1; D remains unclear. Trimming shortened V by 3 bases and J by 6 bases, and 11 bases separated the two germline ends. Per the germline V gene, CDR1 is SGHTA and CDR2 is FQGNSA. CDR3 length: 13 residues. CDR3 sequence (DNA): TGTGCCAGCAGCTTTTATCGGGGTGCTGAAGCTTTCTTT. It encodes CASSFYRGAEAFF. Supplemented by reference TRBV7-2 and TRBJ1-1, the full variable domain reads GAGVSQSPSNKVTEKGKDVELRCDPISGHTALYWYRQSLGQGLEFLIYFQGNSAPDKSGLPSDRFSAERTGGSVSTLTIQRTQQEDSAVYLCASSFYRGAEAFFGQGTRLTVV.

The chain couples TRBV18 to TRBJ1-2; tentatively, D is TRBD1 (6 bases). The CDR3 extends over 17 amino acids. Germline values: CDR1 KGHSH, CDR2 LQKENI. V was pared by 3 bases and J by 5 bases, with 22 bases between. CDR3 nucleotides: TGTGCCAGCTCACCCTTCCCCTGGGCACCGGGACATTATGGCTACACCTTC. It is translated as CASSPFPWAPGHYGYTF.